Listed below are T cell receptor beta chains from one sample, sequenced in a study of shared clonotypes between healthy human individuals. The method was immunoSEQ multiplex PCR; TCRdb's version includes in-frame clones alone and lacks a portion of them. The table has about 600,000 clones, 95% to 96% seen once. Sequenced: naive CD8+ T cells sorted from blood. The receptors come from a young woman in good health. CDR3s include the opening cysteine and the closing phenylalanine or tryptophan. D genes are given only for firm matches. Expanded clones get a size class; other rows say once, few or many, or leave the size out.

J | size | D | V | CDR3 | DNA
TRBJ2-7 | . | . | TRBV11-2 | CASSLGLGNYEQYF | TGTGCCAGCAGCTTAGGCCTCGGAAACTACGAGCAGTACTTC
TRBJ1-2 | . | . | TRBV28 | CASSPPGFLYGYTF | TGTGCCAGCAGCCCCCCTGGGTTCCTCTATGGCTACACCTTC
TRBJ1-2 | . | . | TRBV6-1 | CASRPRLGYTF | TGTGCCAGCAGGCCGCGTCTAGGCTACACCTTC
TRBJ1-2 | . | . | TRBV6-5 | CASSYLGGGYGYTF | TGTGCCAGCAGTTACTTGGGGGGCGGCTATGGCTACACCTTC
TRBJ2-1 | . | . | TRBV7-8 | CASSLARGGGFYNEQFF | TGTGCCAGCAGCTTAGCGCGAGGGGGGGGATTCTACAATGAGCAGTTCTTC
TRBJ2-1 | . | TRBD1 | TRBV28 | CASSLSGTAFNNEQFF | TGTGCCAGCAGTTTGTCAGGGACAGCCTTCAACAATGAGCAGTTCTTC
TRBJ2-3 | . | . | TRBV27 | CASSPGVAADTQYF | TGTGCCAGCAGCCCCGGGGTTGCGGCAGATACGCAGTATTTT
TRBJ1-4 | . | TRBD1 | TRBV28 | CASILNRGATNEKLFF | TGTGCCAGCATTCTCAACAGGGGGGCAACTAATGAAAAACTGTTTTTT
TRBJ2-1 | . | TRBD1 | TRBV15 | CATSYGTGDRLEQFF | TGTGCCACCAGCTATGGGACAGGGGATCGGCTTGAGCAGTTCTTC
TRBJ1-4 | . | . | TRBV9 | CASSADIGPVGEKLFF | TGTGCCAGCAGCGCTGACATTGGCCCCGTGGGGGAAAAACTGTTTTTT
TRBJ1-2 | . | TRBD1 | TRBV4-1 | CASSHNQGGGYGYTF | TGCGCCAGCAGCCATAATCAGGGGGGCGGCTATGGCTACACCTTC
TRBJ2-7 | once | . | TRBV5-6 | CASSLTGHLYEQYF | TGTGCCAGCAGCTTAACGGGACACCTCTACGAGCAGTACTTC
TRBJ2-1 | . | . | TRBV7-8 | CASSYLAFTNNEQFF | TGTGCCAGCAGCTACCTAGCGTTTACTAACAATGAGCAGTTCTTC
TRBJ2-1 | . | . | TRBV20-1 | CSAIYIYEQFF | TGCAGTGCTATCTATATCTATGAGCAGTTCTTC
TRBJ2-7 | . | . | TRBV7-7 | CASSLGPGLVFEQYF | TGTGCCAGCAGCTTAGGACCGGGTCTGGTCTTCGAGCAGTACTTC
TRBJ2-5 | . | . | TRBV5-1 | CASSPGTEPFQETQYF | TGCGCCAGCAGCCCTGGAACAGAACCCTTCCAAGAGACCCAGTACTTC
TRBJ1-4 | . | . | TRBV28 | CASKVSGWNEKLFF | TGTGCCAGCAAGGTATCTGGGTGGAATGAAAAACTGTTTTTT
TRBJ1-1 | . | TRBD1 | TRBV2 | CASKAGGTEAFF | TGTGCCAGCAAGGCAGGGGGCACTGAAGCTTTCTTT
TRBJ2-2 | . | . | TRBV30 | CAWSVRDSRTGELFF | TGTGCCTGGAGTGTACGGGATAGCCGGACCGGGGAGCTGTTTTTT
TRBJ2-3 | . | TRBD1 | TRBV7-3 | CASSLTGDRSTDTQYF | TGTGCCAGCAGCTTAACTGGGGACAGGAGCACAGATACGCAGTATTTT
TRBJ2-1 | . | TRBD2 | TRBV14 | CASSQVAGYNEQFF | TGTGCCAGCAGCCAAGTAGCGGGGTACAATGAGCAGTTCTTC
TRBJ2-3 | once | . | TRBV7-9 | CASSQQGDTQYF | TGTGCCAGCAGTCAACAGGGAGATACGCAGTATTTT
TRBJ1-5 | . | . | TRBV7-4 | CASSLGCNGGNNQPQHF | TGTGCCAGCAGCTTAGGCTGCAATGGGGGAAACAATCAGCCCCAGCATTTT
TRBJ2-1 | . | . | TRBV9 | CASSAGGAPNEQFF | TGTGCCAGCAGCGCGGGTGGGGCTCCCAATGAGCAGTTCTTC
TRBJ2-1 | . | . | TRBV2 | CASSEVGPSDEQFF | TGTGCCAGCAGTGAGGTGGGCCCTTCCGATGAGCAGTTCTTC
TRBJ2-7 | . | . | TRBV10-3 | CAISASDYEQYF | TGTGCCATCTCCGCTAGCGACTACGAGCAGTACTTC
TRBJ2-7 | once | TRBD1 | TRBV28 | CASSSYKQGSSYEQYF | TGTGCCAGCAGCTCCTACAAACAGGGGAGCTCCTACGAGCAGTACTTC
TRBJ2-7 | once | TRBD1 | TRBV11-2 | CASNQNTGVHYEQYF | TGTGCCAGCAACCAGAACACAGGGGTCCACTACGAGCAGTACTTC
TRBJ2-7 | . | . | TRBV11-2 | CASSLEPGSYEQYF | TGTGCCAGCAGCTTAGAGCCGGGCTCCTACGAGCAGTACTTC
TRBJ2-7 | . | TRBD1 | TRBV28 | CASSLPGGNEQYF | TGTGCCAGCAGTTTACCAGGGGGCAACGAGCAGTACTTC
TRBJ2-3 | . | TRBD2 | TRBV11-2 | CASSYPGERERDTQYF | TGTGCCAGCAGCTACCCGGGGGAGCGGGAGAGAGATACGCAGTATTTT
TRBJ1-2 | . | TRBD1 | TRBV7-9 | CASSFDRGLYGYTF | TGTGCCAGCAGCTTTGACAGGGGCCTCTATGGCTACACCTTC
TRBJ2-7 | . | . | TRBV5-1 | CASSLGHTNYEQYF | TGCGCCAGCAGCTTGGGGCACACTAACTACGAGCAGTACTTC
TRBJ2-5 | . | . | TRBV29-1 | CSVELQELNLVAQYF | TGCAGCGTTGAGTTGCAGGAACTAAATCTTGTGGCCCAGTACTTC
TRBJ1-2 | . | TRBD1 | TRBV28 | CASSHRDSANYGYTF | TGTGCCAGCAGCCACCGGGACAGCGCTAACTATGGCTACACCTTC
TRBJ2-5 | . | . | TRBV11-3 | CASSSRDGQETQYF | TGTGCCAGCAGCTCGAGAGACGGCCAAGAGACCCAGTACTTC
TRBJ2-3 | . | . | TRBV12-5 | CASGLVGRRAADTQYF | TGTGCTAGTGGTTTGGTGGGGCGGAGGGCGGCAGATACGCAGTATTTT
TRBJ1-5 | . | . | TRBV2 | CASSVSQVTVQPQHF | TGTGCCAGCAGTGTATCGCAGGTAACTGTGCAGCCCCAGCATTTT
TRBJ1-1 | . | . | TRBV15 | CATSKGTGGAFGTEAFF | TGTGCCACCAGCAAAGGGACGGGTGGGGCTTTCGGCACTGAAGCTTTCTTT
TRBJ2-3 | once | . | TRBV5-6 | CASSFWADTQYF | TGTGCCAGCAGCTTCTGGGCAGATACGCAGTATTTT
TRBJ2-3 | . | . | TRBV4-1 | CASSQLTSTDTQYF | TGCGCCAGCAGCCAACTAACTAGCACAGATACGCAGTATTTT
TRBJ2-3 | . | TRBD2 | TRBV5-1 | CASSLGNREVDLAGADTQYF | TGCGCCAGCAGCTTGGGGAACAGGGAGGTAGATCTAGCGGGAGCCGATACGCAGTATTTT
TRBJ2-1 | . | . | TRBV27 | CASSLGAALGEQFF | TGTGCCAGCAGTTTAGGGGCAGCGTTAGGTGAGCAGTTCTTC
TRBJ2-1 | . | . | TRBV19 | CASRTGYNEQFF | TGTGCCAGTAGAACAGGGTACAATGAGCAGTTCTTC
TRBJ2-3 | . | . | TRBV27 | CASRGDTQYF | TGTGCCAGCAGGGGAGATACGCAGTATTTT
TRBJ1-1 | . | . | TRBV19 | CASSIITALNTEAFF | TGTGCCAGTAGTATCATTACAGCTCTGAACACTGAAGCTTTCTTT
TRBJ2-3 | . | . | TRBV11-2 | CASSDYTQYF | TGTGCCAGCAGTGATTATACGCAGTATTTT
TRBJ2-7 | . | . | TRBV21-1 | CASSSQTGPSVEQYF | TGTGCCAGCAGCTCCCAGACAGGGCCCTCGGTCGAGCAGTACTTC
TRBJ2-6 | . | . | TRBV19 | CASSITGTGANVLTF | TGTGCCAGTAGTATTACCGGGACTGGGGCCAACGTCCTGACTTTC
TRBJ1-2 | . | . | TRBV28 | CASSLPLGSYGYTF | TGTGCCAGCAGTTTACCCTTGGGGTCCTATGGCTACACCTTC
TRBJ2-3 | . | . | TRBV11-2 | CASSLGVSTDTQYF | TGTGCCAGCAGCTTGGGGGTTAGCACAGATACGCAGTATTTT
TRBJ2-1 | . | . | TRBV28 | CASRLPITLHSYNEQFF | TGTGCCAGCAGGCTCCCCATTACACTCCACTCCTACAATGAGCAGTTCTTC
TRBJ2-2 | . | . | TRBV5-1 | CASSFSRQRDTGELFF | TGCGCCAGCAGCTTTAGTCGTCAGCGAGACACCGGGGAGCTGTTTTTT
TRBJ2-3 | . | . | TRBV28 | CASKGYRIIGLNTDTQYF | TGTGCCAGCAAGGGATATAGGATCATAGGATTAAACACAGATACGCAGTATTTT
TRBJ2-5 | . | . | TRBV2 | CASRGDQETQYF | TGTGCCAGCAGGGGGGACCAAGAGACCCAGTACTTC
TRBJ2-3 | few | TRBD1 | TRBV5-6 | CASTPGQGGITDTQYF | TGTGCCAGCACCCCCGGGCAAGGGGGCATCACAGATACGCAGTATTTT
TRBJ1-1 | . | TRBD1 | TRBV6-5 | CASSQGGFEAFF | TGTGCCAGCAGTCAGGGGGGGTTTGAAGCTTTCTTT
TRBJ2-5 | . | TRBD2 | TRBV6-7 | CATPRGGRETQYF | TGTGCTACCCCGCGGGGGGGCAGAGAGACCCAGTACTTC
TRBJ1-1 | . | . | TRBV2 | CASSGQWGAEAFF | TGTGCCAGCAGTGGTCAATGGGGCGCTGAAGCTTTCTTT
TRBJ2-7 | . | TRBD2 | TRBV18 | CASSDRGGEPYEQYF | TGTGCCAGCTCAGACCGGGGGGGGGAACCCTACGAGCAGTACTTC